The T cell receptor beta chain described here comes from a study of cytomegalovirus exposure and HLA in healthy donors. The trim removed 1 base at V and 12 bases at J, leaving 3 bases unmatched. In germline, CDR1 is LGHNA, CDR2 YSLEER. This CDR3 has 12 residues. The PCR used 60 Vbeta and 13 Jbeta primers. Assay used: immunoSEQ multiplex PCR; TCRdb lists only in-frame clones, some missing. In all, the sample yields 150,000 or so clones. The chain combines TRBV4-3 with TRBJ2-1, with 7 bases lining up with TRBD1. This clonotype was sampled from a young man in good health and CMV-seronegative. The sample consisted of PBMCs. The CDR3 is CASSQGDRAQFF. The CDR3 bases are TGCGCCAGCAGCCAAGGTGACAGGGCGCAGTTCTTC.